These 3 T cell receptor beta chains were sequenced from one sample in a study of PD-1 blockade in classical Hodgkin lymphoma. Sequencing was performed with immunoSEQ multiplex PCR; in TCRdb, only in-frame clones are kept and a portion is missing. The data contain fewer than 95,000 clones, 65% to 85% of them singletons. As for time point: cycle 4 day 1 (C4D1), after 6 weeks of nivolumab. Every one of the patients relapsed after autologous stem cell transplantation (brentuximab vedotin exposure was variable). Sequenced material: peripheral blood mononuclear cells (PBMCs), taken before the fourth cycle of nivolumab. The receptors here all came from a human donor with classical Hodgkin lymphoma.

This sequence joins TRBV7-2 and TRBJ2-2, with D hard to call. V was cut by 0 bases and J by 0 bases, with 5 bases left in between. The germline CDR1 and CDR2 sequences are SGHTA and FQGNSA. The CDR3 covers 15 residues. The CDR3 sequence: CASSLAGPNTGELFF. DNA of the CDR3: TGTGCCAGCAGCTTAGCCGGACCGAACACCGGGGAGCTGTTTTTT.

The rearrangement uses TRBV11-3 and TRBJ2-7; TRBD2 agrees at 9 bases. Germline V gene sequence: CDR1 SGHNT, CDR2 YENEEA. Trimming at V came to 5 bases and at J to 4 bases, leaving 3 bases not matched to a gene. This CDR3 region has 13 residues. The CDR3 spells CASSVSGRYEQYF. DNA for the CDR3: TGTGCCAGCAGCGTTAGCGGGAGATACGAGCAGTACTTC.

This clone has a single count. Its ends do not fully match the called genes, so a read error is possible. The chain uses TRBV14 and TRBJ2-4, with 8 bases fitting TRBD1. Germline V gene data show CDR1 as SGHDN and CDR2 as FVKESK. The CDR3 has 13 amino acids. CDR3 region: CASSEDRGNIQYF. The DNA of the CDR3 is TGTGCCAGCAGCGAAGACAGGGGAAACATTCAGTACTTC.